Below are 4 T cell receptor beta chains sequenced from a single sample in a study of cytomegalovirus exposure and HLA in healthy donors (dated by TCRdb to between 2016 and 2019). To prepare the library, the immunoSEQ multiplex PCR assay was applied. For the multiplex PCR, a mixture combining 60 forward primers for TCR Vbeta segments and 13 reverse primers for TCR Jbeta segments was used. Entries here come from immuneACCESS through TCRdb and include only in-frame sequences with V and J called. Some clones fail to appear in such tables; in the studies checked, an unresolved V gene covers under half of the shortfall, and the cause of the remainder is unknown. The sample table shows more than 150,000 clones, and about four fifths are seen once. The biggest ten clones account for about 5.6% of the sample. Sequenced sample: PBMCs. Every receptor here comes from a woman under 40 in good health and CMV-seropositive.

The chain recombines TRBV5-4 with TRBJ2-7, with D possibly being TRBD2 (6 bases). Trimming removed 1 base from V and 3 bases from J, with 14 bases in between. Germline values: CDR1 SGHNT, CDR2 YYREEE (reference sequence). This CDR3 is built from 15 residues. The CDR3 DNA sequence: TGTGCCAGCAGCTTGCCCGCCGGAGGGATCTACGAGCAGTACTTC. As protein: CASSLPAGGIYEQYF.

This rearrangement joins TRBV6-5 to TRBJ2-1; 10 bases map to TRBD1. V lost 3 bases, J lost 5 bases, and 7 bases stayed unmatched. The CDR3 has 16 amino acids. The germline V gene encodes CDR1 MNHEY and CDR2 SVGAGI. Here the CDR3 reads CASSYRGGTGDNEQFF. The CDR3 DNA is TGTGCCAGCAGTTATAGGGGCGGGACAGGGGACAATGAGCAGTTCTTC.

The genes are TRBV29-1 and TRBJ2-7, with 13 bases aligning to TRBD2. Germline CDR1 SQVTM, CDR2 ANQGSEA. The CDR3 is 16 residues long. J gave up 0 bases and V 5 bases, and 7 bases lay outside the gene matches. CDR3 region: CSVIGTSGIFSYEQYF. CDR3 coding DNA: TGCAGCGTTATTGGGACTAGCGGGATCTTCTCCTACGAGCAGTACTTC.

V usage is TRBV7-6 and J usage is TRBJ2-7, with 11 bases that match TRBD1. Trimming removed 1 base from V and 2 bases from J; junction bases left unmatched: 1. Germline values: CDR1 SGHVS, CDR2 FNYEAQ. The CDR3 spans 15 residues. CDR3 residues: CASSLGGQGAYEQYF. The CDR3 nucleotides read TGTGCCAGCAGCTTAGGGGGACAGGGGGCCTACGAGCAGTACTTC.